Listed below are T cell receptor beta chains from one sample, sequenced in a study of cytomegalovirus exposure and HLA in healthy donors. Generated by immunoSEQ multiplex PCR, the TCRdb table keeps only in-frame clones and is missing some. The sample includes about 94,000 clones, 79% of them seen just once. Sequenced: PBMCs. These receptors originate from a middle-aged woman in good health and CMV-seronegative. The CDR3 runs from the conserved cysteine through the conserved F or W. D genes are given only for firm matches. Not every row has a clone size; where given, it reads once, few, many or a size class.

len: 16; j_gene: TRBJ2-1; d_gene: NA; v_gene: TRBV15; abundance: NA; CDR3nt: TGTGCCACCAGCAGACCCCGCGGAGTTCCAGGGAATGAGCAGTTCTTC; CDR3aa: CATSRPRGVPGNEQFF
len: 12; j_gene: TRBJ1-6; d_gene: NA; v_gene: TRBV30; abundance: NA; CDR3nt: TGTGCCTGGGGTGGCCCGGGATCACCCCTCCACTTT; CDR3aa: CAWGGPGSPLHF
len: 11; j_gene: TRBJ2-7; d_gene: NA; v_gene: TRBV20-1; abundance: NA; CDR3nt: TGCAGTGCTAGTCCAATCTACGAGCAGTACTTC; CDR3aa: CSASPIYEQYF
len: 14; j_gene: TRBJ2-5; d_gene: TRBD2; v_gene: TRBV7-3; abundance: NA; CDR3nt: TGTGCCAGCAGCCCGTCGGGACTAAGGGAGACCCAGTACTTC; CDR3aa: CASSPSGLRETQYF
len: 15; j_gene: TRBJ2-2; d_gene: NA; v_gene: TRBV7-3; abundance: once; CDR3nt: TGTGCCAGCAGCCTCGGGACTTTGAACACCGGGGAGCTGTTTTTT; CDR3aa: CASSLGTLNTGELFF
len: 15; j_gene: TRBJ2-3; d_gene: NA; v_gene: TRBV30; abundance: NA; CDR3nt: TGTGCCTGGAGTTCGCCGGGGCTAGCGTCAGATACGCAGTATTTT; CDR3aa: CAWSSPGLASDTQYF
len: 15; j_gene: TRBJ2-7; d_gene: NA; v_gene: TRBV6-1; abundance: NA; CDR3nt: TGTGCCAGCAGTGAATGGGCAGGGAATAGCTACGAGCAGTACTTC; CDR3aa: CASSEWAGNSYEQYF
len: 17; j_gene: TRBJ2-1; d_gene: TRBD2; v_gene: TRBV25-1; abundance: NA; CDR3nt: TGTGCCAGCAGTGAATCCAGACTAGCGGGGGCCAACAATGAGCAGTTCTTC; CDR3aa: CASSESRLAGANNEQFF
len: 20; j_gene: TRBJ1-1; d_gene: TRBD1; v_gene: TRBV23-1; abundance: once; CDR3nt: TGCGCCAGCAGTCAATCGCCCTGGCAGGGGGTGTGGGTAGGGAACACTGAAGCTTTCTTT; CDR3aa: CASSQSPWQGVWVGNTEAFF
len: 13; j_gene: TRBJ1-4; d_gene: NA; v_gene: TRBV18; abundance: NA; CDR3nt: TGTGCCAGCTCACCAGGCCAACATGAAAAACTGTTTTTT; CDR3aa: CASSPGQHEKLFF
len: 15; j_gene: TRBJ2-5; d_gene: TRBD2; v_gene: TRBV2; abundance: NA; CDR3nt: TGTGCCAGCAGCTCTAGCGGGGGGCTCCAAGAGACCCAGTACTTC; CDR3aa: CASSSSGGLQETQYF
len: 14; j_gene: TRBJ2-3; d_gene: TRBD1; v_gene: TRBV25-1; abundance: NA; CDR3nt: TGTGCCAGCAGTCGGACAGGGACGACAGATACGCAGTATTTT; CDR3aa: CASSRTGTTDTQYF
len: 16; j_gene: TRBJ1-4; d_gene: TRBD1; v_gene: TRBV5-1; abundance: NA; CDR3nt: TGCGCCAGCAGCGAGTTCCCGGGACAGGGTAATGAAAAACTGTTTTTT; CDR3aa: CASSEFPGQGNEKLFF
len: 18; j_gene: TRBJ1-6; d_gene: NA; v_gene: TRBV7-9; abundance: NA; CDR3nt: TGTGCCAGCAGCGACGGGACTGCCGGTCGCTCCTATAATTCACCCCTCCACTTT; CDR3aa: CASSDGTAGRSYNSPLHF
len: 15; j_gene: TRBJ1-6; d_gene: TRBD1; v_gene: TRBV25-1; abundance: NA; CDR3nt: TGTGCCAGCAGTCCTAGGGACAGGGTTAATTCACCCCTCCACTTT; CDR3aa: CASSPRDRVNSPLHF
len: 14; j_gene: TRBJ2-7; d_gene: TRBD1; v_gene: TRBV10-3; abundance: few; CDR3nt: TGTGCCATCAGTTCCGGGACAGGGGACTACGAGCAGTACTTC; CDR3aa: CAISSGTGDYEQYF
len: 14; j_gene: TRBJ2-7; d_gene: NA; v_gene: TRBV5-4; abundance: NA; CDR3nt: TGTGCCAGCAGCTTGTCTTCGACAAAGGACGAGCAGTACTTC; CDR3aa: CASSLSSTKDEQYF
len: 15; j_gene: TRBJ2-5; d_gene: TRBD1; v_gene: TRBV5-6; abundance: NA; CDR3nt: TGTGCCAGCAGCCGTGCAGGGGGACACCAAGAGACCCAGTACTTC; CDR3aa: CASSRAGGHQETQYF
len: 15; j_gene: TRBJ2-1; d_gene: TRBD2; v_gene: TRBV7-7; abundance: once; CDR3nt: TGTGCTAGCAGCGCTGGACTAGCGGGGGGGAATGAGCAGTTCTTC; CDR3aa: CASSAGLAGGNEQFF
len: 15; j_gene: TRBJ2-1; d_gene: NA; v_gene: TRBV6-4; abundance: NA; CDR3nt: TGTGCCAGCAGTGAGCTCCCAGAGGGTGTCAATGAGCAGTTCTTC; CDR3aa: CASSELPEGVNEQFF
len: 15; j_gene: TRBJ2-7; d_gene: TRBD1; v_gene: TRBV7-3; abundance: NA; CDR3nt: TGTGCCAGCAGCCAGCAACCAGGGGGTCCCCTCGAGCAGTACTTC; CDR3aa: CASSQQPGGPLEQYF
len: 13; j_gene: TRBJ1-5; d_gene: NA; v_gene: TRBV25-1; abundance: NA; CDR3nt: TGTGCCAGCAGTGACAGGGGCGGAGGGCCCCAGCATTTT; CDR3aa: CASSDRGGGPQHF
len: 15; j_gene: TRBJ2-7; d_gene: NA; v_gene: TRBV5-1; abundance: once; CDR3nt: TGCGCCAGCAGCTTCAATAGCGGCAGCTCCTACGAGCAGTACTTC; CDR3aa: CASSFNSGSSYEQYF
len: 18; j_gene: TRBJ1-3; d_gene: TRBD1; v_gene: TRBV7-8; abundance: NA; CDR3nt: TGTGCCAGCAGCTTCACAGGGGGCCCCGTGATCTCTGGAAACACCATATATTTT; CDR3aa: CASSFTGGPVISGNTIYF
len: 15; j_gene: TRBJ2-5; d_gene: TRBD2; v_gene: TRBV9; abundance: NA; CDR3nt: TGTGCCAGCGCCGTCAGCGGGGGCTACCAAGAGACCCAGTACTTC; CDR3aa: CASAVSGGYQETQYF
len: 11; j_gene: TRBJ1-1; d_gene: TRBD1; v_gene: TRBV29-1; abundance: once; CDR3nt: TGCAGCGTTGGAGGGGGCGCGCGGGCTTTCTTT; CDR3aa: CSVGGGARAFF
len: 14; j_gene: TRBJ1-1; d_gene: NA; v_gene: TRBV5-6; abundance: NA; CDR3nt: TGTGCCAGCAGCCCAAGTTCGAAGGGGATATCGGCTTTCTTT; CDR3aa: CASSPSSKGISAFF
len: 14; j_gene: TRBJ1-6; d_gene: TRBD1; v_gene: TRBV19; abundance: NA; CDR3nt: TGTGCCAGTAGTCCCCGACAGGGTAATTCACCCCTCCACTTT; CDR3aa: CASSPRQGNSPLHF
len: 14; j_gene: TRBJ1-1; d_gene: NA; v_gene: TRBV19; abundance: few; CDR3nt: TGTGCCAGTAGGAGTTGGGAGAGAAACACTGAAGCTTTCTTT; CDR3aa: CASRSWERNTEAFF
len: 10; j_gene: TRBJ1-1; d_gene: NA; v_gene: TRBV9; abundance: NA; CDR3nt: TGTGCCAACCTCGCAGGGGAAGCTTTCTTT; CDR3aa: CANLAGEAFF
len: 15; j_gene: TRBJ1-2; d_gene: TRBD1; v_gene: TRBV5-1; abundance: NA; CDR3nt: TGCGCCAGCGGCCTCGCGGACAGGGGTTGGTATGGCTACACCTTC; CDR3aa: CASGLADRGWYGYTF
len: 15; j_gene: TRBJ2-2; d_gene: NA; v_gene: TRBV7-7; abundance: NA; CDR3nt: TGTGCCAGCAGCCAAGACACCGCGAACACCGGGGAGCTGTTTTTT; CDR3aa: CASSQDTANTGELFF
len: 17; j_gene: TRBJ2-1; d_gene: NA; v_gene: TRBV7-8; abundance: NA; CDR3nt: TGTGCCAGCAGCTTAGGATCCAGGGGCCAAGGCTACAATGAGCAGTTCTTC; CDR3aa: CASSLGSRGQGYNEQFF
len: 16; j_gene: TRBJ2-1; d_gene: TRBD1; v_gene: TRBV14; abundance: once; CDR3nt: TGTGCCAGCAGCCTATTCCAGGGGGTCGTCTACAATGAGCAGTTCTTC; CDR3aa: CASSLFQGVVYNEQFF
len: 15; j_gene: TRBJ1-2; d_gene: TRBD1; v_gene: TRBV6-5; abundance: once; CDR3nt: TGTGCCAGCAGTTACTCAACAGGGGTGGGCTATGGCTACACCTTC; CDR3aa: CASSYSTGVGYGYTF
len: 16; j_gene: TRBJ1-2; d_gene: TRBD1; v_gene: TRBV4-1; abundance: NA; CDR3nt: TGCGCCAGCAGCCAACGCTTGGTTGAGACAGGGCTAGGCTACACCTTC; CDR3aa: CASSQRLVETGLGYTF
len: 16; j_gene: TRBJ1-3; d_gene: NA; v_gene: TRBV4-3; abundance: NA; CDR3nt: TGCGCCAGCAGCCCTGGCGGCACGACCTCTGGAAACACCATATATTTT; CDR3aa: CASSPGGTTSGNTIYF
len: 13; j_gene: TRBJ1-2; d_gene: NA; v_gene: TRBV28; abundance: few; CDR3nt: TGTGCCAGCAGTTTACCCAGGGCATATGGCTACACCTTC; CDR3aa: CASSLPRAYGYTF
len: 14; j_gene: TRBJ2-5; d_gene: NA; v_gene: TRBV5-4; abundance: many; CDR3nt: TGTGCCAGCAGCTTTTGGGGACTCTCTGAGACCCAGTACTTC; CDR3aa: CASSFWGLSETQYF
len: 14; j_gene: TRBJ1-1; d_gene: NA; v_gene: TRBV2; abundance: NA; CDR3nt: TGTGCCAGCAGTGTTTTACAGTCGAACACTGAAGCTTTCTTT; CDR3aa: CASSVLQSNTEAFF
len: 13; j_gene: TRBJ1-1; d_gene: TRBD1; v_gene: TRBV2; abundance: NA; CDR3nt: TGTGCCAGCACGGGACAGGGGAACACTGAAGCTTTCTTT; CDR3aa: CASTGQGNTEAFF
len: 16; j_gene: TRBJ1-5; d_gene: TRBD1; v_gene: TRBV30; abundance: few; CDR3nt: TGTGCCTGGAGTGTACAGGGGACAGGGGGATGGCAGCCCCAGCATTTT; CDR3aa: CAWSVQGTGGWQPQHF
len: 14; j_gene: TRBJ1-3; d_gene: NA; v_gene: TRBV30; abundance: NA; CDR3nt: TGTGCCTGGAGAATCGGGGGGATCGGAAACACCATATATTTT; CDR3aa: CAWRIGGIGNTIYF
len: 16; j_gene: TRBJ2-7; d_gene: NA; v_gene: TRBV7-9; abundance: few; CDR3nt: TGTGCCAGCAGCAACCAAAGGTGGGGGGAGTCCTACGAGCAGTACTTC; CDR3aa: CASSNQRWGESYEQYF
len: 14; j_gene: TRBJ1-2; d_gene: TRBD1; v_gene: TRBV18; abundance: NA; CDR3nt: TGTGCCAGCTCACCCACGACAGGGGGCTATGGCTACACCTTC; CDR3aa: CASSPTTGGYGYTF